Presented here are 30 T cell receptor beta chains from one specimen sequenced in a study of T cells in Graves' hyperthyroidism and ophthalmopathy. The investigators amplified TCR beta CDR3 regions from RNA transcripts. The primer set for the first-round RT-PCR of the TCR CDR3 was HTBI. TCRdb re-called the multiplex PCR reads with MiXCR, one entry per CDR3 protein. Of about 330,000 distinct CDR3 sequences in the sample, around 15% were seen once. Sequences were obtained from blood. These receptors originate from a woman aged 40 to 49 with Graves' ophthalmopathy.

This clonotype was seen a handful of times. The chain employs TRBV2 and TRBJ2-3, with 12 bases identical to TRBD2. The CDR3 is 16 amino acids. V gave up 5 bases and J gave up 4 bases; unmatched junction bases: 7. Germline values: CDR1 SNHLY, CDR2 FYNNEI. CDR3 loop: CASSLAGGLRPDTQYF. CDR3 DNA sequence: TGTGCCAGCAGTCTAGCGGGGGGGCTCCGACCAGATACGCAGTATTTT.

This clonotype has ten or more counts. The chain couples TRBV12-5 to TRBJ2-3, with 10 positions matching TRBD1. V lost 6 bases, J lost 6 bases, and 9 bases stayed unmatched. Germline CDR1 LGHNT, CDR2 FRNRAP. The CDR3 spans 15 residues. CDR3 region: CASGPGTGAMDTQYF. CDR3 in DNA: TGTGCTAGTGGACCCGGGACAGGGGCCATGGATACGCAGTATTTT.

The chain carries TRBV18 and TRBJ1-1; D unresolved. The CDR3 contains 13 residues. Germline V gene sequence: CDR1 KGHSH, CDR2 LQKENI. Trimming stripped 5 bases from V and 1 base from J, with 8 bases between. Here the CDR3 reads CASSDTSNTEAFF. The CDR3 DNA is TGTGCCAGCTCAGACACATCGAACACTGAAGCTTTCTTT. Together with reference TRBV18 and TRBJ1-1, the CDR3 gives the full variable domain: NAGVMQNPRHLVRRRGQEARLRCSPMKGHSHVYWYRQLPEEGLKFMVYLQKENIIDESGMPKERFSAEFPKEGPSILRIQQVVRGDSAAYFCASSDTSNTEAFFGQGTRLTVV.

The J gene is TRBJ1-6, the V gene TRBV25-1; D not resolved. Germline V gene sequence: CDR1 MGHDK, CDR2 SYGVNS. V was shortened by 1 base and J by 7 bases, with 5 bases between the two germline ends. The CDR3 runs to 13 residues. In DNA, the CDR3 is TGTGCCAGCAGTGAATTGGTGAATTCACCCCTCCACTTT. Protein sequence: CASSELVNSPLHF. The full variable domain, its missing parts supplied by reference TRBV25-1 and TRBJ1-6, is EADIYQTPRYLVIGTGKKITLECSQTMGHDKMYWYQQDPGMELHLIHYSYGVNSTEKGDLSSESTVSRIRTEHFPLTLESARPSHTSQYLCASSELVNSPLHFGNGTRLTVT.

The rearrangement links TRBV20-1 to TRBJ1-3, with D unresolved. Germline V lookup: CDR1 DFQATT, CDR2 SNEGSKA (reference sequence). The germline V and J ends were trimmed by 1 base and 0 bases, with 10 bases remaining between them. There are 15 residues in the CDR3. The CDR3, as DNA: TGCAGTGCTAGAGCCCCAGCTACCTCTGGAAACACCATATATTTT. Encoded protein: CSARAPATSGNTIYF.

The rearrangement links TRBV4-2 to TRBJ2-7; 11 nucleotides match TRBD2. Germline values: CDR1 LGHNA, CDR2 YNFKEQ. The trim removed 1 base at V and 5 bases at J, leaving 10 bases unmatched. The CDR3 sequence is 17 residues long. In DNA form, the CDR3 reads TGTGCCAGCAGCCAAGCACTAGCGGGAGCAAAAGAGGACGAGCAGTACTTC. It translates to CASSQALAGAKEDEQYF.

This clonotype was detected many times. J is TRBJ2-2 and V is TRBV12-3 or TRBV12-4; 7 bases are shared with TRBD1. The ends lost 6 bases at V and 5 bases at J; junction bases unmatched: 6. This CDR3 is 14 amino acids long. The CDR3 region has the DNA TGTGCCAGCAGCCGGGACAGCCGGACCGGGGAGCTGTTTTTT. This sequence encodes CASSRDSRTGELFF.

Many counts were recorded for this clonotype. The rearrangement links TRBV15 to TRBJ1-2; no firm D call. The germline V gene encodes CDR1 LNHNV and CDR2 YYDKDF (reference sequence). The V gene lost 1 base and the J gene lost 5 bases, with 11 bases spanning the gap. The CDR3 is made up of 14 amino acids. The CDR3, as DNA: TGTGCCACCAGCAGAGGAGGGAGCATGTATGGCTACACCTTC. It codes for CATSRGGSMYGYTF. Complete variable domain (other parts from reference TRBV15 and TRBJ1-2): DAMVIQNPRYQVTQFGKPVTLSCSQTLNHNVMYWYQQKSSQAPKLLFHYYDKDFNNEADTPDNFQSRRPNTSFCFLDIRSPGLGDTAMYLCATSRGGSMYGYTFGSGTRLTVV.

The table lists this clonotype with a few counts. This chain connects TRBV5-1 to TRBJ1-2; 9 bases are shared with TRBD1. CDR1 and CDR2 from the germline V gene are SGHRS and YFSETQ. The trim removed 0 bases at V and 4 bases at J, leaving 4 bases unmatched. This CDR3 comprises 15 residues. The DNA for the CDR3 is TGCGCCAGCAGCTTGGAGGGACAGGGCCTCTATGGCTACACCTTC. Amino acids: CASSLEGQGLYGYTF. Filled out from reference TRBV5-1 and TRBJ1-2, the complete variable domain reads KAGVTQTPRYLIKTRGQQVTLSCSPISGHRSVSWYQQTPGQGLQFLFEYFSETQRNKGNFPGRFSGRQFSNSRSEMNVSTLELGDSALYLCASSLEGQGLYGYTFGSGTRLTVV.

This clonotype was found a few times. The genes are TRBV7-6 and TRBJ2-5, with D possibly matching TRBD2 (5 bases). The CDR3 consists of 15 residues. V lost 1 base and J lost 0, with 9 bases in between. Germline CDR1 is SGHVS and CDR2 is FNYEAQ. This chain's CDR3 is CASSLDVRDQETQYF. The CDR3 DNA reads TGTGCCAGCAGCTTAGATGTGAGGGACCAAGAGACCCAGTACTTC.

With respect to this clonotype: This may be a read error: a much more frequent sequence differs by one nucleotide. The chain is built from TRBV12-3 or TRBV12-4 and TRBJ1-4, with D uncertain. Trimming took off 5 bases at V and 4 bases at J, with 11 bases between the two ends. The CDR3 length is 14 residues. The CDR3 nucleotides read TGTGCCAGCAGTAAGGCGGGATTTAATGAAAAACTGTTTTTT. Translated, it gives CASSKAGFNEKLFF.

This clonotype has ten or more counts. V usage is TRBV10-3 and J usage is TRBJ1-2, with TRBD1 identical over 9 bases. This CDR3 contains 15 residues. From germline, CDR1 is ENHRY and CDR2 SYGVKD. After removal of 6 bases from V and 4 bases from J, the junction contained 9 bases not matched to a gene. The CDR3 DNA sequence: TGTGCCATCAGCGGACAGGGGCTTCGGGGCTATGGCTACACCTTC. Translating gives CAISGQGLRGYGYTF.

The V and J genes are TRBV3-1 and TRBJ2-5; TRBD2 agrees at 11 bases. CDR1 is LGHDT and CDR2 is YNNKEL in the germline V gene (reference sequence). The V and J ends lost 0 bases and 1 base, in that order; junction bases with no gene match: 7. The CDR3 is 18 amino acids. This CDR3 is CASSQEWASGGPQETQYF. CDR3 bases: TGTGCCAGCAGCCAAGAGTGGGCTAGCGGGGGGCCCCAAGAGACCCAGTACTTC.

The chain's CDR3 is CASSLEPGQGRGVEQYF. In DNA form, the CDR3 reads TGTGCCAGCAGCTTGGAGCCGGGACAGGGGCGGGGGGTCGAGCAGTACTTC. This chain links TRBV7-2 with TRBJ2-7; 10 bases line up with TRBD1. After removal of 3 bases from V and 6 bases from J, the junction contained 14 bases not matched to a gene. CDR3 size: 17 residues. CDR1 is SGHTA and CDR2 is FQGNSA in the germline V gene.

This clonotype was found many times. V gene TRBV11-2 combines with J gene TRBJ2-7; 10 nucleotides match TRBD1. CDR1 is SGHAT and CDR2 is FQNNGV in the germline V gene. V was clipped by 1 base and J by 5 bases; unmatched bases: 8. CDR3 length equals 16 residues. The CDR3 DNA follows: TGTGCCAGCAGCTTAGGACGGGACAGGGGATTGGACGAGCAGTACTTC. This codes for CASSLGRDRGLDEQYF.

This clonotype came up once. This chain joins TRBV15 and TRBJ1-4, with D possibly being TRBD1 (5 bases). The CDR3 runs 20 residues. Germline lookup yields CDR1 LNHNV and CDR2 YYDKDF (reference sequence). V lost 6 bases and J lost 7, with 33 bases in between. The CDR3 nucleotides read TGTGCCACCAGTCTCAGCCTTGGCAGGGTAGGAACGGAGTGGGGTGAAAAACTGTTTTTT. Amino acid sequence: CATSLSLGRVGTEWGEKLFF.

The chain employs TRBV12-3 or TRBV12-4 and TRBJ2-3; 8 bases are shared with TRBD2. Unmatched junction bases numbered 20, after V lost 5 bases and J lost 10 bases. The CDR3 length is 17 residues. The CDR3 bases are TGTGCCAGCAGTCCATCGACCGGGACTAGATCCCCGTTGGCGCAGTATTTT. Its protein is CASSPSTGTRSPLAQYF.

This clonotype was seen ten or more times. The chain couples TRBV7-9 to TRBJ2-7; 11 bases match TRBD1. The CDR3 has 16 residues. From germline, CDR1 is SEHNR and CDR2 FQNEAQ (reference sequence). V lost 1 base to trimming and J lost 2 bases; unmatched junction nucleotides: 4. CDR3 bases: TGTGCCAGCAGCTTAGAGTGGGGACAGGGGGCCTACGAGCAGTACTTC. Its protein is CASSLEWGQGAYEQYF.

This chain connects TRBV7-9 to TRBJ1-1, with D tentatively TRBD1 (5 bases). The germline V gene encodes CDR1 SEHNR and CDR2 FQNEAQ (reference sequence). Trimming took 1 base from V and 4 from J, leaving 13 bases between them. This CDR3 region has 15 residues. CDR3 nucleotide sequence: TGTGCCAGCAGCTTAGGGATTGGGGGACGCACTGAAGCTTTCTTT. Protein: CASSLGIGGRTEAFF.

This clonotype has just a few counts. V usage is TRBV3-1 and J usage is TRBJ2-3; 11 nucleotides align to TRBD2. The trim removed 5 bases at V and 4 bases at J, leaving 2 bases unmatched. Germline assignment: CDR1 LGHDT and CDR2 YNNKEL (reference sequence). The CDR3 is made up of 14 amino acids. CDR3 sequence (DNA): TGTGCCAGCAGCTCTAGCGGGAGGTCAGATACGCAGTATTTT. It codes for CASSSSGRSDTQYF.

The rearrangement uses TRBV20-1 and TRBJ2-1, with D unclear. The CDR3 loop spans 10 amino acids. From germline, CDR1 is DFQATT and CDR2 SNEGSKA (reference sequence). The CDR3 loop is CRPSVGEQFF. The CDR3 nucleotides are TGCAGACCTAGTGTTGGTGAGCAGTTCTTC.

The chain uses TRBV12-3 or TRBV12-4 and TRBJ1-4; D may be TRBD1 (5 bases). The length of the CDR3 is 14 residues. V lost 7 bases and J lost 3, with 12 bases in between. The CDR3 protein is CASNRDGANEKLFF. CDR3 in DNA: TGTGCCAGCAATAGGGACGGAGCTAATGAAAAACTGTTTTTT.

The chain joins TRBV9 to TRBJ1-1, with D possibly matching TRBD1 (5 bases). The V end was cut by 0 bases, the J end by 6 bases, with 9 bases between. Looked up from germline, CDR1 is SGDLS and CDR2 is YYNGEE. CDR3 size: 13 residues. The CDR3 DNA reads TGTGCCAGCAGCGTAGGTCGGGGGTCTGAAGCTTTCTTT. Translated: CASSVGRGSEAFF.

At least ten counts were recorded for this clonotype. The chain employs TRBV10-2 and TRBJ1-2, with 7 positions matching TRBD1. CDR3 length: 17 amino acids. Unmatched junction bases numbered 15, after V lost 4 bases and J lost 4 bases. Germline CDR1 WSHSY, CDR2 SAAADI. The CDR3 reads CASSGQGLSSALYGYTF. For the CDR3, the DNA is TGCGCCAGCAGTGGACAGGGACTTTCTTCCGCCCTCTATGGCTACACCTTC.

As regards this clonotype: A much larger clone lies one base from this, so it may be a read error. V is TRBV7-2 and J is TRBJ1-1; D is ambiguous. Germline CDR1 is SGHTA and CDR2 is FQGNSA. The CDR3 runs to 15 residues. The CDR3 nucleotides are TGTGCCGGCAGCTTTCTAAGGACCCTCGGCACTGAAGCTTTCTTT. It specifies CAGSFLRTLGTEAFF.

Ten or more counts support this clonotype. The chain employs TRBV7-2 and TRBJ2-5; TRBD2 matches at 8 bases. Germline CDR1 reads SGHTA; CDR2 reads FQGNSA. The CDR3 spans 14 residues. Trimming took 1 base from V and 5 from J; bases not matched to a gene: 3. The CDR3 sequence is CASSLGAGVETQYF. The DNA for the CDR3 is TGTGCCAGCAGCTTAGGAGCGGGGGTGGAGACCCAGTACTTC.

This clonotype appeared many times. The chain carries TRBV3-1 and TRBJ1-2; D remains ambiguous. With 0 bases removed from V and 2 bases from J, the gap between germline ends came to 7 bases. In germline, CDR1 is LGHDT, CDR2 YNNKEL (reference sequence). The CDR3 is 14 amino acids. CDR3 protein: CASSQDGRNYGYTF. The CDR3 DNA reads as TGTGCCAGCAGCCAAGACGGACGGAACTATGGCTACACCTTC.

This clonotype has at least ten counts. The V and J genes are TRBV20-1 and TRBJ2-3; D call uncertain. The CDR3 length is 13 residues. V lost 6 bases to trimming and J lost 4 bases, with 14 bases between them. The germline V gene has CDR1 DFQATT and CDR2 SNEGSKA (reference sequence). The CDR3 DNA reads as TGCAGTGCCTCCCCTTTTGTCCCAGATACGCAGTATTTT. This sequence encodes CSASPFVPDTQYF.

This clonotype was detected only a few times. As DNA, the CDR3 is TGTGCCAGTACCCTATCAGGGGGCGCCGGAGGAGAGACCCAGTACTTC. Protein: CASTLSGGAGGETQYF. The chain links TRBV19 to TRBJ2-5; 8 nucleotides align to TRBD1. Germline CDR1 is LNHDA and CDR2 is SQIVND (reference sequence). This CDR3 is 16 amino acids long. The V segment lost 7 bases and the J segment 4 bases; nucleotides outside the gene matches: 14.

This clonotype occurred a few times. The gene calls are TRBV6-4 and TRBJ1-2, with D perhaps TRBD1 (6 bases). The ends were cut back, 7 bases at V and 0 bases at J, with 15 bases in the middle. Germline loops: CDR1 MRHNA, CDR2 SNTAGT. The CDR3 has 15 residues. CDR3 nucleotides: TGTGCCAGCAAACTCTTCTGGACAGCTAACTATGGCTACACCTTC. Encoded protein: CASKLFWTANYGYTF.